Listed here is a single TCR beta chain. Its antigen remains unknown. These data belong to a study of T-cell memory formation after mild COVID-19. For the study at large: TCR clusters mostly belonged to single donors. Whole-study results and caveats: Contracting CD4+ clones were located mainly in CM and EM, and CD8+ clones in EMRA.

TCR alpha and TCR beta cDNA libraries with sample barcodes and UMIs came from 5'RACE using constant-segment primers. MiXCR was run by TCRdb on the 5' RACE reads, yielding one entry per CDR3 protein. The sample yields roughly 500,000 distinct CDR3 sequences, over 20% seen once. The germline V gene encodes CDR1 SGHRS and CDR2 YFSETQ. V lost 3 bases and J 2 bases, leaving 17 bases between the germline ends. This CDR3 has 16 amino acids. The rearrangement links TRBV5-1 to TRBJ2-5; unclear D gene. Sequencing used PBMCs or a T cell subset sorted from them (not recorded which). The sequence derives from an adult woman who had mild COVID-19 (a few samples of this study predate the infection). Cell type and time point are not known. The CDR3 DNA reads as TGCGCCAGCAGCTCCCACCAGGCCGGCAGGCAAGAGACCCAGTACTTC. Translating it yields CASSSHQAGRQETQYF.